These T cell receptor beta chains were read from a single sample in a study of lung T cells in sarcoidosis with Löfgren's syndrome. Using its own MiXCR run on the reads, TCRdb lists one record per CDR3 protein. The profile covers under 20,000 distinct CDR3 sequences, with roughly 23% appearing a single time and under 0.9% taken by the ten largest. Input material: CD4+ T cells from bronchoalveolar lavage. The receptor source for this set is a human donor with sarcoidosis (Löfgren's syndrome or another form), or a control subject (not recorded which). Each CDR3 is given with its conserved first and last residue. Each record gives: V gene, D gene, CDR3 protein. A D gene is named only where the DNA matches it firmly.

>TRBV4-3|NA
CASSQDYGRSDTQYF
>TRBV29-1|TRBD2
CSVSTIFRTSGTYNEQFF
>TRBV2|TRBD2
CASSGRTSTDEQFF
>TRBV4-2|NA
CASSQEARDEAFF
>TRBV20-1|NA
CSGGREHGYTF
>TRBV5-4|NA
CASSRQRRATDTQYF
>TRBV9|TRBD2
CASSVGGRSYNEQFF
>TRBV7-2|TRBD1
CASSSWGGGGPSGTEASF
>TRBV2|NA
CASTGGRNNQPQHF
>TRBV7-9|NA
CASSYSGSLENYGYTF
>TRBV7-2|NA
CASTSTDTQYF
>TRBV28|NA
CASSLSRALAEKLFF
>TRBV20-1|TRBD2
CSAPPGLGRNEQFF
>TRBV9|NA
CASGRDGQYNEQFF
>TRBV14|NA
CASSQSPQRNEQFF
>TRBV20-1|TRBD2
CSARLAGGPSFYNEQFF
>TRBV6-1|NA
CASSTGRVEQYF
>TRBV7-8|NA
CASRASPYEQYF
>TRBV27|NA
CASSLGGWRQARSGTTNEKLFF
>TRBV2|TRBD2
CASRRTSGGNNEQFF
>TRBV18|NA
CASSPLDRLNPYEQYF
>TRBV2|NA
CASIRRRDNEQFF
>TRBV28|NA
CASSLRQNTEAFF
>TRBV27|NA
CASSLVAGYGENIQYF
>TRBV28|NA
CATENMGNEQFF
>TRBV7-9|NA
CASSPTGTRHNEQFF
>TRBV4-3|NA
CASSQDWLRGMNQPQHF
>TRBV20-1|TRBD2
CIAKAGSRDTQYF
>TRBV7-2|TRBD2
CASIYSGSLRSYNEQFF
>TRBV28|NA
CASAPAGRSDTQYF
>TRBV18|NA
CASSPNYNEQFF
>TRBV7-9|TRBD2
CASSLEPSGTYEQYF
>TRBV9|TRBD2
CASTRYEGLSSYEQFF
>TRBV4-3|TRBD1
CASSQDYRGEYGYTF
>TRBV28|TRBD2
CASLKGLLASSYEQYF
>TRBV7-2|NA
CASTGRGLSGNTIYF
>TRBV20-1|TRBD1
CSARQGSSYNEQFF
>TRBV29-1|TRBD1
CSVKQGSGGEQYF
>TRBV20-1|TRBD2
CSARILAGGSYNEQFF
>TRBV6-6|TRBD2
CASSYWTSGSYEQYF
>TRBV28|NA
CASSLWGGTRANYGYTF
>TRBV5-1|NA
CASSPTTDSYEQYF
>TRBV27|NA
CASSPGAYPDTQYF
>TRBV2|NA
CASSVRGGGTNTEAFF
>TRBV25-1|NA
CASRKTGAEAFF
>TRBV18|NA
CASSQDNQPQHF
>TRBV24-1|NA
CATSTGYSYNEQFF
>TRBV20-1|NA
CSARVVVLYGYTF
>TRBV7-9|NA
CASSLAMSWGADTQYF
>TRBV10-3|NA
CAISEPVGAYNEQFF
>TRBV6-6|TRBD2
CASSYSPSGMETQYF
>TRBV3-1|NA
CASSSVLNTEAFF
>TRBV6-2/TRBV6-3|NA
CASSQRSTGLIKGYTF
>TRBV5-4|TRBD1
CASSSDQGAGELFF
>TRBV20-1|NA
CSARRTDGAQYF
>TRBV27|NA
CASSPIGGIGNTIYF
>TRBV27|TRBD1
CASSLVIRQGGDSPLHF
>TRBV12-3/TRBV12-4|TRBD2
CASSYGRGLEQFF
>TRBV20-1|NA
CSAPTRGLDTQYF
>TRBV4-3|NA
CASSPRDRSTDTQYF